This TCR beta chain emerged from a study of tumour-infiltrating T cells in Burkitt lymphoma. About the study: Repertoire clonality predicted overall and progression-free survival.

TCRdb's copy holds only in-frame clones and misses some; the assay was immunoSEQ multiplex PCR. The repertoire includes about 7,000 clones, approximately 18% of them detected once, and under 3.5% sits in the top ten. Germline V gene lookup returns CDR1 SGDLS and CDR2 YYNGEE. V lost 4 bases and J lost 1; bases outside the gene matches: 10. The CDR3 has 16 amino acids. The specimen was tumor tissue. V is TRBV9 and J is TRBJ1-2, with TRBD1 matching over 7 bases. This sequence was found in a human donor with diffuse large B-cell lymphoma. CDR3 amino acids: CASSSHGTAINYGYTF. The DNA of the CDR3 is TGTGCCAGCAGCTCTCACGGGACAGCGATTAACTATGGCTACACCTTC.